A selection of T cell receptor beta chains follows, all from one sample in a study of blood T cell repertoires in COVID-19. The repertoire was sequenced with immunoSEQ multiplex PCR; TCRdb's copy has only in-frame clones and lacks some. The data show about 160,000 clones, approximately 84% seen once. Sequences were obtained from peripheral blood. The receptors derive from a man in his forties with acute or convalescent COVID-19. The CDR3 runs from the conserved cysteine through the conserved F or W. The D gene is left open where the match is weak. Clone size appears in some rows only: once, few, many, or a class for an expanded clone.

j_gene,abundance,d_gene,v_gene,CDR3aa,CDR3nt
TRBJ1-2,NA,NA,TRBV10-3,CAISEGRALGGYTF,TGTGCCATCAGTGAGGGGAGGGCCCTTGGAGGCTACACCTTC
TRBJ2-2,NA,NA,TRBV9,CASSGPKNTGELFF,TGTGCCAGCAGCGGTCCAAAGAACACCGGGGAGCTGTTTTTT
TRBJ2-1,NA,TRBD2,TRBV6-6,CASRRIDGRRGIDNEQFF,TGTGCCAGCAGGCGAATCGACGGGAGGCGGGGGATTGACAATGAGCAGTTCTTC
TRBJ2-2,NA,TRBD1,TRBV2,CASSGPGTGRGGTGELFF,TGTGCCAGCAGTGGTCCCGGGACAGGGCGAGGTGGCACCGGGGAGCTGTTTTTT
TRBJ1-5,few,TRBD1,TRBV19,CASSIPGQGSQPQHF,TGTGCCAGTAGTATTCCGGGACAGGGCTCTCAGCCCCAGCATTTT
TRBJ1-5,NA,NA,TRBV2,CASGRSGKQPQHF,TGTGCCAGCGGGAGGAGCGGGAAGCAGCCCCAGCATTTT
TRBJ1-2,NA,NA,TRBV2,CASSTDGDDYGYTF,TGTGCCAGCAGTACGGACGGGGATGACTATGGCTACACCTTC
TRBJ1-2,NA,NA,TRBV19,CASSIEGYGYTF,TGTGCCAGTAGTATCGAGGGCTATGGCTACACCTTC
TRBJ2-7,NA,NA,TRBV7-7,CASSSGVGNEQYF,TGTGCTAGCAGCTCAGGGGTAGGGAACGAGCAGTACTTC
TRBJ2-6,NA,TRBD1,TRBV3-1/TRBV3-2,CASSRTGAPGANVLTF,TGTGCCAGCAGTCGGACAGGGGCGCCTGGGGCCAACGTCCTGACTTTC
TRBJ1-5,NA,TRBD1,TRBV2,CASGPGTGYSNQPQHF,TGTGCCAGCGGACCCGGGACAGGGTATAGCAATCAGCCCCAGCATTTT
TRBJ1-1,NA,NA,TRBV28,CATQLVGAEAFF,TGTGCCACGCAGTTGGTGGGAGCTGAAGCTTTCTTT
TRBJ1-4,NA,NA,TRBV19,CASSAGRRTDEKLFF,TGTGCCAGTAGTGCTGGCCGACGGACAGATGAAAAACTGTTTTTT
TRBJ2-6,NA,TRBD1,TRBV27,CASSPRQGSGANVLTF,TGTGCCAGCAGTCCTAGACAGGGGTCAGGGGCCAACGTCCTGACTTTC
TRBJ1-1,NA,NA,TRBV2,CASSEDPSTEAFF,TGTGCCAGCAGTGAAGACCCGAGTACTGAAGCTTTCTTT
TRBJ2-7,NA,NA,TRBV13,CASSLVQLGEQYF,TGTGCCAGCAGCTTAGTACAGTTGGGCGAGCAGTACTTC
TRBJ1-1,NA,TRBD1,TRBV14,CASSLQGAVGTEAFF,TGTGCCAGCAGCTTACAGGGGGCCGTGGGCACTGAAGCTTTCTTT
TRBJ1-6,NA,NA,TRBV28,CATGSLRQDNSPLHF,TGTGCCACCGGGTCGCTCAGACAGGATAATTCACCCCTCCACTTT
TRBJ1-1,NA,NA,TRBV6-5,CASSSHRDKNTEAFF,TGTGCCAGCAGTTCCCACAGGGACAAGAACACTGAAGCTTTCTTT
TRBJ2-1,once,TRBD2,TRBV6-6,CASSFGTSGVHNEQFF,TGTGCCAGCAGTTTCGGGACTAGCGGGGTTCACAATGAGCAGTTCTTC
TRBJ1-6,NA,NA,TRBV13,CASSSSLLEASYNSPLHF,TGTGCCAGCAGCTCCTCCCTCCTTGAAGCGTCCTATAATTCACCCCTCCACTTT
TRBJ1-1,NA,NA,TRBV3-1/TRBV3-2,CASSRDQGEAFF,TGTGCCAGCAGCCGGGACCAGGGGGAAGCTTTCTTT
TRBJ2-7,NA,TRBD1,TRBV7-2,CASTRQGSNEQYF,TGTGCCAGCACCCGACAGGGTTCAAACGAGCAGTACTTC
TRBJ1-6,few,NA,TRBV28,CASSSLLLQSSYNSPLHF,TGTGCCAGCAGTTCACTCCTCCTACAGAGCTCCTATAATTCACCCCTCCACTTT
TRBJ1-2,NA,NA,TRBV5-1,CASSFTGYGYTF,TGCGCCAGCAGCTTTACGGGCTATGGCTACACCTTC
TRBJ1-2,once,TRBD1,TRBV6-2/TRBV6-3,CASSPGTGYGYGYTF,TGTGCCAGCAGTCCCGGGACAGGGTATGGCTATGGCTACACCTTC
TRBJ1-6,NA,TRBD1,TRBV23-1,CASSQHLAGGRRSPLHF,TGCGCCAGCAGTCAGCATCTGGCAGGGGGCCGGCGTTCACCCCTCCACTTT
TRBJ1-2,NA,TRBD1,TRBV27,CASSSYRQGYGYTF,TGTGCCAGCAGTTCCTACCGACAGGGCTATGGCTACACCTTC
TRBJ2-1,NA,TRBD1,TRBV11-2,CASSLDRDGEQFF,TGTGCCAGCAGCTTGGACAGGGACGGGGAGCAGTTCTTC
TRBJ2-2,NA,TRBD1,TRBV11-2,CASSTRDRVYTGELFF,TGTGCCAGCAGCACCCGAGACAGGGTTTACACCGGGGAGCTGTTTTTT
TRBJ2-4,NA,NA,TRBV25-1,CASLETTAKNIQYF,TGTGCCAGCTTAGAGACTACAGCCAAAAACATTCAGTACTTC
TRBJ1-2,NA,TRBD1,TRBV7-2,CASSKLTGSFNYGYTF,TGTGCCAGCAGCAAATTGACAGGGTCCTTTAACTATGGCTACACCTTC
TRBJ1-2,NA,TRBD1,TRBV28,CASSWTGGFGYTF,TGTGCCAGCAGTTGGACAGGGGGTTTTGGCTACACCTTC
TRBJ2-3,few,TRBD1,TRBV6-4,CASSAGGGTDTQYF,TGTGCCAGCAGTGCAGGGGGCGGCACAGATACGCAGTATTTT
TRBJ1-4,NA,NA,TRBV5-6,CASSLAGAPVGNEKLFF,TGTGCCAGCAGCTTGGCAGGGGCCCCTGTAGGGAATGAAAAACTGTTTTTT
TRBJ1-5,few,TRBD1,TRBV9,CASSAGTVSNQPQHF,TGTGCCAGCAGCGCCGGGACAGTTAGCAATCAGCCCCAGCATTTT
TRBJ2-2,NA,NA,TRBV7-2,CASSSPTGQNTGELFF,TGTGCCAGCAGCTCGCCGACAGGCCAGAACACCGGGGAGCTGTTTTTT
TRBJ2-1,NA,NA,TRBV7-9,CASSFQGGSYNEQFF,TGTGCCAGCAGCTTTCAAGGAGGCTCTTACAATGAGCAGTTCTTC
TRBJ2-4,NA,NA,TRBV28,CASQSPGSAKNIQYF,TGTGCCAGCCAGTCTCCGGGTTCGGCCAAAAACATTCAGTACTTC
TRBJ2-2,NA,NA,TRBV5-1,CASSPSGRGITGELFF,TGCGCCAGCAGCCCCTCTGGGAGGGGGATCACCGGGGAGCTGTTTTTT
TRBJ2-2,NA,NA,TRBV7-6,CASSLSQGKNTGELFF,TGTGCCAGCAGCTTATCCCAGGGGAAGAACACCGGGGAGCTGTTTTTT
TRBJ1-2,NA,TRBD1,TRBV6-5,CASRTQGASNYGYTF,TGTGCCAGCAGAACTCAGGGGGCGTCGAACTATGGCTACACCTTC
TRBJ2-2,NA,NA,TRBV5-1,CASSLQSTTGELFF,TGCGCCAGCAGCTTACAGTCGACCACCGGGGAGCTGTTTTTT
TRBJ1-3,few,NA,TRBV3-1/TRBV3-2,CASSWEWTAGNTIYF,TGTGCCAGCAGTTGGGAGTGGACAGCTGGAAACACCATATATTTT
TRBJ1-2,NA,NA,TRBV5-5,CASSDFTAPANYGYTF,TGTGCCAGCAGCGATTTTACAGCCCCGGCTAACTATGGCTACACCTTC
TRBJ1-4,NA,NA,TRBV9,CASAETIREEKLFF,TGTGCCAGTGCTGAGACAATTCGAGAGGAAAAACTGTTTTTT
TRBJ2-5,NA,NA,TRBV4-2,CASSQITGQETQYF,TGTGCCAGCAGCCAGATCACAGGGCAAGAGACCCAGTACTTC
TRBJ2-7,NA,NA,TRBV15,CATSTREAGTYEQYF,TGTGCCACCAGCACCCGCGAAGCGGGCACCTACGAGCAGTACTTC
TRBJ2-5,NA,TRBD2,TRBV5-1,CASRPRGRGGETQYF,TGCGCCAGCAGACCCCGGGGACGGGGGGGAGAGACCCAGTACTTC
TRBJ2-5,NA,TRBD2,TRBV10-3,CAISETSGGSSQTQYF,TGTGCCATCAGTGAGACTAGCGGGGGGTCCTCGCAGACCCAGTACTTC
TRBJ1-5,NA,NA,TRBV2,CASSEAGRKQPQHF,TGTGCCAGCAGTGAAGCGGGGCGGAAACAGCCCCAGCATTTT
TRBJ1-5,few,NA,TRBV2,CASRQQGEGKQPQHF,TGTGCCAGCAGGCAACAGGGAGAGGGCAAGCAGCCCCAGCATTTT
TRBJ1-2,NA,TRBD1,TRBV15,CATSRVDRGGYTF,TGTGCCACCAGCAGGGTCGACAGGGGTGGCTACACCTTC